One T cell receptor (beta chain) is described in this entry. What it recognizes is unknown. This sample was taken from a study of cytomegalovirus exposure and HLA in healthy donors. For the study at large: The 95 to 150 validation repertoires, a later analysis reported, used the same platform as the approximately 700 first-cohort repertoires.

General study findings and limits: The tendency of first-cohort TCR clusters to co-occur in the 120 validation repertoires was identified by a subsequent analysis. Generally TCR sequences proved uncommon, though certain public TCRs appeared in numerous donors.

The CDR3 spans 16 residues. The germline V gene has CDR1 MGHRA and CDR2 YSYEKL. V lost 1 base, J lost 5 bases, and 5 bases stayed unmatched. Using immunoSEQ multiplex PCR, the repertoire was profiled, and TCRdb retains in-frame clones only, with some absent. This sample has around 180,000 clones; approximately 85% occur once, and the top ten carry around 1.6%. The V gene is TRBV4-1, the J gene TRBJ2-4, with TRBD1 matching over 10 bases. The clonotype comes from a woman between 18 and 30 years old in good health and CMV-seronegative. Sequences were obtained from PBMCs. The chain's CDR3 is CASSQGDRGLENIQYF. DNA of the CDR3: TGCGCCAGCAGCCAAGGTGACAGGGGGCTGGAAAACATTCAGTACTTC.